These T cell receptor beta chains were read from a single sample in a study of T cell changes during pregnancy in multiple sclerosis. Sequenced by immunoSEQ multiplex PCR; TCRdb stores in-frame clones only, minus some. In the table there are around 60,000 clones, less than 95% of which are singletons. Here the sequenced sample was CD4+ T cells from peripheral blood mononuclear cells, taken after pregnancy. Receptors originate from a female donor in good health, enrolled as a control in a pregnancy study. The CDR3 runs from the conserved cysteine through the conserved F or W. A D gene is named only where the DNA matches it firmly. Part of the rows lack a size; the others show once, few, many or a class for expanded clones.

>TRBD2|TRBJ2-2|TRBV4-3|.
TGCGCCAGCAGCCAGAACCCTAGCGGGGCGATGAACACCGGGGAGCTGTTTTTT
CASSQNPSGAMNTGELFF
>.|TRBJ1-1|TRBV19|few
TGTGCCAGTACTCGGGAGCGGAACACTGAAGCTTTCTTT
CASTRERNTEAFF
>TRBD2|TRBJ2-1|TRBV14|.
TGTGCCAGCAGGGAGCGGGGGTACTACAATGAGCAGTTCTTC
CASRERGYYNEQFF
>.|TRBJ2-5|TRBV19|.
TGTGCCAGTAGTACCTGGACAGTACAAGAGACCCAGTACTTC
CASSTWTVQETQYF
>.|TRBJ1-1|TRBV18|.
TGTGCCAGCTCACCACGGGGGCAGAGAGGGGACACTGAAGCTTTCTTT
CASSPRGQRGDTEAFF
>.|TRBJ2-1|TRBV5-1|.
TGCGCCAGCAGCTCGGACTTGAACAATGAGCAGTTCTTC
CASSSDLNNEQFF
>.|TRBJ1-2|TRBV10-3|.
TGTGCCATCAGGGCCCGATTAACCGGGACAAGAGTAGATGGCTACACCTTC
CAIRARLTGTRVDGYTF
>TRBD1|TRBJ2-7|TRBV27|.
TGTGCCAGCAGTGGACAGGTTTCGGGTGGTGGTTACGAGCAGTACTTC
CASSGQVSGGGYEQYF
>TRBD1|TRBJ2-2|TRBV2|.
TGTGCCAGCACCTGGGACAGGGGTAACACCGGGGAGCTGTTTTTT
CASTWDRGNTGELFF
>TRBD1|TRBJ1-5|TRBV7-2|.
TGTGCCAGCAGCGACAGGGGTAGCAATCAGCCCCAGCATTTT
CASSDRGSNQPQHF
>.|TRBJ1-5|TRBV15|.
TGTGCCACCAGCAGAGATCTGAATCAGCCCCAGCATTTT
CATSRDLNQPQHF
>TRBD1|TRBJ2-5|TRBV30|.
TGTGCCTGGAGTGCCGGACAGGGGGGCGGGGTAGAGACCCAGTACTTC
CAWSAGQGGGVETQYF
>.|TRBJ1-5|TRBV25-1|few
TGTGCCAGCATACAGGGAGGCAATCAGCCCCAGCATTTT
CASIQGGNQPQHF
>.|TRBJ1-5|TRBV29-1|.
TGCAGCGTTGGAGGCGGGGGGGGCAATCAGCCCCAGCATTTT
CSVGGGGGNQPQHF
>.|TRBJ1-1|TRBV4-3|.
TGCGCCAGCAGCCAAGCAATAGAGAACACTGAAGCTTTCTTT
CASSQAIENTEAFF
>TRBD1|TRBJ1-1|TRBV4-1|.
TGCGCCAGCAGCCAAGGACAGGGTAACATGAACACTGAAGCTTTCTTT
CASSQGQGNMNTEAFF
>.|TRBJ1-1|TRBV5-1|.
TGCGCCAGCAACCTTCAGGGGCCCCGGACTGAAGCTTTCTTT
CASNLQGPRTEAFF
>.|TRBJ1-2|TRBV6-5|.
TGTGCCAGCAGTGAGGTAGATAACTATGGCTACACCTTC
CASSEVDNYGYTF